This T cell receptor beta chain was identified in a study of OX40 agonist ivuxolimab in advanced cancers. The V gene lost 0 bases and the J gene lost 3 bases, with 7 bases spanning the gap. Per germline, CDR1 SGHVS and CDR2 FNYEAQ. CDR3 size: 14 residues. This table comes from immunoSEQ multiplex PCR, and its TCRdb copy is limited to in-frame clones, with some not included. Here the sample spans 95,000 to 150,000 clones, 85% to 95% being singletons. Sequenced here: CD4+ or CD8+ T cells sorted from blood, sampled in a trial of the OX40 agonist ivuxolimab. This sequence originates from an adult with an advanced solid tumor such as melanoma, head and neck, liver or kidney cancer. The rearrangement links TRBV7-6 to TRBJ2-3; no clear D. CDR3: CASSLAVQTDTQYF. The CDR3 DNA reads TGTGCCAGCAGCTTAGCGGTGCAGACAGATACGCAGTATTTT.